One sample yielded the 2 T cell receptor beta chains listed below, sequenced in a study of T cell repertoires in cytomegalovirus infection. Each CDR3 protein is one row after TCRdb ran MiXCR on the reads. The sample has hundreds of thousands of distinct CDR3 sequences; over 9% are singletons. The sample comprised PBMCs. The receptors shown here come from a human donor in good health (CMV status not recorded). Some clones in this sample may be carry-over from other donors' samples.

This clonotype was recorded a few times. The chain carries TRBV27 and TRBJ2-1; TRBD2 agrees at 7 bases. J lost 2 bases, V lost 3 bases, and 7 bases had no gene match. The length of the CDR3 is 16 residues. Germline V gene data show CDR1 as MNHEY and CDR2 as SMNVEV (reference sequence). DNA for the CDR3: TGTGCCAGCAGTTTCCTGGGAGGGCCCCCCTACAATGAGCAGTTCTTC. This sequence encodes CASSFLGGPPYNEQFF.

This clonotype occurred many times. The chain joins TRBV12-3 or TRBV12-4 to TRBJ1-2, with D possibly TRBD1 on 6 matching bases. V was trimmed by 6 bases and J by 4 bases, leaving 15 bases between them. This CDR3 is 14 amino acids long. This CDR3 is CASSPTGPIYGYTF. The CDR3 DNA reads as TGTGCCAGCAGCCCTACAGGGCCAATCTATGGCTACACCTTC.